This T cell receptor beta chain appears in the sequencing data of a study of blood T cell repertoires in COVID-19. Background on the study: The United States, Italy and Spain provided the acute and convalescent COVID-19 samples. From T cells, B-cell-depleted T cells, or PBMCs came the material, which was cDNA or gDNA.

This clone was seen once. The data were produced by immunoSEQ multiplex PCR, yet TCRdb's version contains in-frame clones alone and is incomplete. Among over 200,000 clones listed, 75% to 90% were seen once. The CDR3 consists of 15 residues. Looked up from germline, CDR1 is MDHEN and CDR2 is SYDVKM. V dropped 3 bases and J dropped 2 bases, with 14 bases sitting between them. The sample comprised peripheral blood. The TCR comes from a human donor in a cohort sampled during active COVID-19. The chain links TRBV28 to TRBJ2-7; a weak D match, TRBD1 (6 bases). DNA for the CDR3: TGTGCCAGCAGTTTCCTGGCCACAGGGACCTACGAGCAGTACTTC. Amino acids: CASSFLATGTYEQYF.